The clone carrying this T cell receptor (beta chain) was seen only a few times. Its antigen is unknown. This record belongs to a study of PD-1 blockade in classical Hodgkin lymphoma. Study-wide points: Undefined causes, possibly disease activity or prior therapy, underlie the repertoire differences. Reports indicated that newly diagnosed patients had lower baseline TCR diversity than healthy donors did.

TCRdb's copy holds only in-frame clones and misses some; the assay was immunoSEQ multiplex PCR. Of around 27,000 clones in the sample, roughly 90% were seen once. Regarding time point: newly diagnosed, previously untreated cHL patient sample. PBMCs representing newly diagnosed, untreated classical Hodgkin lymphoma functioned as the comparison. The specimen was peripheral blood mononuclear cells (PBMCs). This TCR was sampled from a human donor with classical Hodgkin lymphoma.

CDR3 residues: CASSPPMRQNTGELFF. The CDR3 DNA is TGTGCCAGCTCCCCCCCTATGAGACAAAACACCGGGGAGCTGTTTTTT. V is TRBV18 and J is TRBJ2-2; no reliable D call. With 6 bases removed from V and 2 bases from J, the gap between germline ends came to 16 bases. Germline CDR1 is KGHSH and CDR2 is LQKENI. The CDR3 has 16 residues.